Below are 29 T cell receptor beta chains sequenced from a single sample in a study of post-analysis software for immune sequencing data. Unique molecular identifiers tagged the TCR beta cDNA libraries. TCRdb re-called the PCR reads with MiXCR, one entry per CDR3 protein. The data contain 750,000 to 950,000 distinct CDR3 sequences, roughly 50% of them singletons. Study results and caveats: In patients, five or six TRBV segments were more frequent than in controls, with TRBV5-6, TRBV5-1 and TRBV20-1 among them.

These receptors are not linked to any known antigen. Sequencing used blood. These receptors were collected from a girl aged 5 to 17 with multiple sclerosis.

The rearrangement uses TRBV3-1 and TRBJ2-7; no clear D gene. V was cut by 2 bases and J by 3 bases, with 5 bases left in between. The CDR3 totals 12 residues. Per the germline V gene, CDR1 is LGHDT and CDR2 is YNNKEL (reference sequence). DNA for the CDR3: TGTGCCAGCAGCCAACGGCGCTACGAGCAGTACTTC. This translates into CASSQRRYEQYF.

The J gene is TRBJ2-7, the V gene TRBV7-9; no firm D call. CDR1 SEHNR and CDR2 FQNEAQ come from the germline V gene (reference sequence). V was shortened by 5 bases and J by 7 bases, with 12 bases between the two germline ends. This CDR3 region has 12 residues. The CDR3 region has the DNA TGTGCCAGCAGCGTCGCCGTGTCTGAGCAGTACTTC. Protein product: CASSVAVSEQYF. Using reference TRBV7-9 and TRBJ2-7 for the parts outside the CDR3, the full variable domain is DTGVSQNPRHKITKRGQNVTFRCDPISEHNRLYWYRQTLGQGPEFLTYFQNEAQLEKSRLLSDRFSAERPKGSFSTLEIQRTEQGDSAMYLCASSVAVSEQYFGPGTRLTVT.

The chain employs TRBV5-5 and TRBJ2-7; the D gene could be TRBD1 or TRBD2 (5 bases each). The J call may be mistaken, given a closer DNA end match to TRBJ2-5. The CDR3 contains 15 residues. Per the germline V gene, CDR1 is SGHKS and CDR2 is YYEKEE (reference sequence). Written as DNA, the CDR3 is TGTGCCAGCAGCCATGGGGTAGCGAGGGGAGAGACCCAGTACTTC. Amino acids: CASSHGVARGETQYF.

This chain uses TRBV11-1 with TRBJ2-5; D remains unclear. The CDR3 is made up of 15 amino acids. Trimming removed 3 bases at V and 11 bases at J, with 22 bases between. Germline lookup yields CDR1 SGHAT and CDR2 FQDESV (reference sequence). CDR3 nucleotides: TGTGCCAGCAGCTTGGCAGGTCTCGGTCGGAATGAGCAGTACTTC. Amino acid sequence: CASSLAGLGRNEQYF. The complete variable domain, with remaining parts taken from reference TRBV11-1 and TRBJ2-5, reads EAEVAQSPRYKITEKSQAVAFWCDPISGHATLYWYRQILGQGPELLVQFQDESVVDDSQLPKDRFSAERLKGVDSTLKIQPAELGDSAMYLCASSLAGLGRNEQYFGPGTRLLVL.

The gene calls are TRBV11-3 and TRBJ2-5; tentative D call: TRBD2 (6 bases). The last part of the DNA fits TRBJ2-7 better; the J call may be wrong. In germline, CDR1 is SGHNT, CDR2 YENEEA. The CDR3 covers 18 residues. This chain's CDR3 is CASSLVGLVLALSYEQYF. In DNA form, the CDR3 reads TGTGCCAGCAGCTTAGTAGGGTTGGTGCTAGCGCTCTCCTACGAGCAGTACTTC.

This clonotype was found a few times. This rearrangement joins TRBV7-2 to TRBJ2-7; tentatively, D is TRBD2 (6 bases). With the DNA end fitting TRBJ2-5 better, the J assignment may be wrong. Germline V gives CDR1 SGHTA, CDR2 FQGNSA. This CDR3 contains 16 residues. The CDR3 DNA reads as TGTGCCAGCAGCTTAGCCCAGGCAGGGAGGCAGGAGACCCAGTACTTC. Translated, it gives CASSLAQAGRQETQYF.

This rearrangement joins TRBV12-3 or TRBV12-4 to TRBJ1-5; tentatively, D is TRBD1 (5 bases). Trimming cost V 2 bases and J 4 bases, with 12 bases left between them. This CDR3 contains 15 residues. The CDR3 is CASSLWGGKNQPQHF. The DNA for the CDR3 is TGTGCCAGCAGTTTATGGGGGGGGAAAAATCAGCCCCAGCATTTT.

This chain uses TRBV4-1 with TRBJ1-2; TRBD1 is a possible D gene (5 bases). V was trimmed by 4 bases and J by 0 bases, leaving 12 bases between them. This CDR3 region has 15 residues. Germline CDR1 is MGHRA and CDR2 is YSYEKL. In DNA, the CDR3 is TGCGCCAGCAGCCGATTGTTGGGGGCTAACTATGGCTACACCTTC. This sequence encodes CASSRLLGANYGYTF.

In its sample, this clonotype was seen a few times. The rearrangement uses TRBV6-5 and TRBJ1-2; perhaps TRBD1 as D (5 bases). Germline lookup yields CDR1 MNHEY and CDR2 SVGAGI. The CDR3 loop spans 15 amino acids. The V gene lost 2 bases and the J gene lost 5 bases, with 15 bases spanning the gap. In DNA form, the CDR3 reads TGTGCCAGCAGTTACGGACGGGGCGAAGGATATGGCTACACCTTC. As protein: CASSYGRGEGYGYTF.

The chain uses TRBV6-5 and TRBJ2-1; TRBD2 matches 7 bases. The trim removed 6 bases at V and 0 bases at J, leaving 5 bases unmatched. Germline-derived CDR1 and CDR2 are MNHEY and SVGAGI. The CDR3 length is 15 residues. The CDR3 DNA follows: TGTGCCAGCAGGTCCGGGACTACCTCCTACAATGAGCAGTTCTTC. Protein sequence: CASRSGTTSYNEQFF.

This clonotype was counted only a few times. The CDR3 loop is CASSQRNSGANVLTF. CDR3 nucleotides: TGTGCCAGCAGCCAAAGGAACTCTGGGGCCAACGTCCTGACTTTC. The chain employs TRBV5-6 and TRBJ2-6, with no clear D. Germline CDR1 and CDR2: SGHDT and YYEEEE. The CDR3 runs 15 residues. V was shortened by 4 bases and J by 0 bases, with 8 bases between the two germline ends.

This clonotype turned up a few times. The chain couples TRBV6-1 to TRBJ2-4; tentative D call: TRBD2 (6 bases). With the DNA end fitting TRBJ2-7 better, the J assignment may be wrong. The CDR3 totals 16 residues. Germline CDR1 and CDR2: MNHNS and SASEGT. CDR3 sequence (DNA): TGTGCCAGCAGTTGGGATCTCGGGACTTTTATATACGAGCAGTACTTC. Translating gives CASSWDLGTFIYEQYF.

As DNA, the CDR3 is TGCGCCAGCAGCTTGAGGACGGGTGGTGGAAGTCAAGAGACCCAGTACTTC. Amino acids: CASSLRTGGGSQETQYF. This chain joins TRBV5-1 and TRBJ2-5; D call uncertain. The CDR3 is made up of 17 amino acids. From germline, CDR1 is SGHRS and CDR2 YFSETQ. Trimming took off 1 base at V and 2 bases at J, with 18 bases between the two ends.

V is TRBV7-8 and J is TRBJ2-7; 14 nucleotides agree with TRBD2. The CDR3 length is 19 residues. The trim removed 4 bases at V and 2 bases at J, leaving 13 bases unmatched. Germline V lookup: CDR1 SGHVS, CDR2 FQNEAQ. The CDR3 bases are TGTGCCAGCAGCTCCTTGACCGGGACTAGCGGGAGATCGCCCTACGAGCAGTACTTC. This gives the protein CASSSLTGTSGRSPYEQYF.

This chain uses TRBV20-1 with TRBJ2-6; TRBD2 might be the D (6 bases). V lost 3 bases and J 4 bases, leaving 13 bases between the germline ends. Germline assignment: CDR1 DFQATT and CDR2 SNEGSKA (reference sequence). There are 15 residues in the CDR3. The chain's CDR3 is CSARARGRGANVLTF. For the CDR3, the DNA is TGCAGTGCTAGGGCCCGGGGGAGAGGGGCCAACGTCCTGACTTTC.

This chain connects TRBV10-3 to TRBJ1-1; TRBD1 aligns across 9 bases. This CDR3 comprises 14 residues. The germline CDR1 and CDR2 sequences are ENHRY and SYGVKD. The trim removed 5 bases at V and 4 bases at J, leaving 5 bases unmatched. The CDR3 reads CAISPGQGSTEAFF. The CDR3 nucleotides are TGTGCCATCAGTCCCGGACAGGGGAGCACTGAAGCTTTCTTT.

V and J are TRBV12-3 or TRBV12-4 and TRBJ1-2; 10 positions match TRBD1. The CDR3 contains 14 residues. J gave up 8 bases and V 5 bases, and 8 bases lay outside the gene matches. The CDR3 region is CASSPKGTGEGYTF. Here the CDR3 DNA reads TGTGCCAGCAGTCCAAAGGGGACAGGGGAAGGCTACACCTTC.

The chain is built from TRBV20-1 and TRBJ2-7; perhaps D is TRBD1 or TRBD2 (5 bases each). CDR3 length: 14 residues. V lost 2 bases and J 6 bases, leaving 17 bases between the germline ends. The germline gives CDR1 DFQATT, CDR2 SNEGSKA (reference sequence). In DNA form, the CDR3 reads TGCAGTGCTAGACGGGACGGTGGGGCCCTCGAGCAGTACTTC. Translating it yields CSARRDGGALEQYF.

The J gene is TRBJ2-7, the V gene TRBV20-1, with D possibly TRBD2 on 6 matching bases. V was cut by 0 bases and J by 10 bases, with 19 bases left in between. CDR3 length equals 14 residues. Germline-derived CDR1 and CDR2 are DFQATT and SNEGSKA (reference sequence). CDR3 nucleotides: TGCAGTGCTAGAGAGTCGGGACTCCCGGTGGCCCAGTACTTC. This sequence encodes CSARESGLPVAQYF.

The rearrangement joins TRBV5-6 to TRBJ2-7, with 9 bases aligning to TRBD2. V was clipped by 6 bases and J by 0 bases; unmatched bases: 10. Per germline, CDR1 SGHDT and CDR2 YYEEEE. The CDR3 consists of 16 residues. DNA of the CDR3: TGTGCCAGCACCCTAAGTAGCGGGGGCCTCTCCTACGAGCAGTACTTC. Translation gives CASTLSSGGLSYEQYF.

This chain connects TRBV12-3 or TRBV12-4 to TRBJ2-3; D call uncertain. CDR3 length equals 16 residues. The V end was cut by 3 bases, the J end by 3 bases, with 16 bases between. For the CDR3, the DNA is TGTGCCAGCAGTTTCCCTCTCCAGCAACAAACAGATACGCAGTATTTT. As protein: CASSFPLQQQTDTQYF.

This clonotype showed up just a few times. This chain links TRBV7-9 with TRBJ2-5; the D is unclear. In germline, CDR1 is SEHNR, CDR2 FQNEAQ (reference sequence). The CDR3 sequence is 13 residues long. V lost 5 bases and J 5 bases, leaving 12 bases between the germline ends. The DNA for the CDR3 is TGTGCCAGCAGCCCCTACGCGGCGGAGACCCAGTACTTC. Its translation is CASSPYAAETQYF.

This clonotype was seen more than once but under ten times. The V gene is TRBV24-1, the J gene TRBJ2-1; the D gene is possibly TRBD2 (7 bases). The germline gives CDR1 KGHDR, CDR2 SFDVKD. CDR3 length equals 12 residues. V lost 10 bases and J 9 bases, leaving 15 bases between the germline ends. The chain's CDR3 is CATAGDIGEQFF. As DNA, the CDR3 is TGTGCCACGGCGGGGGACATCGGTGAGCAGTTCTTC.

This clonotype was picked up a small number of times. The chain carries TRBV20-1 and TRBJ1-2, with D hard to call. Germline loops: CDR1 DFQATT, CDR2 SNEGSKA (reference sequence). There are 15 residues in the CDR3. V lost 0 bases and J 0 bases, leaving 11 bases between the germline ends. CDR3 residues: CSARDPTGANYGYTF. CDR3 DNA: TGCAGTGCTAGAGACCCTACCGGGGCTAACTATGGCTACACCTTC.

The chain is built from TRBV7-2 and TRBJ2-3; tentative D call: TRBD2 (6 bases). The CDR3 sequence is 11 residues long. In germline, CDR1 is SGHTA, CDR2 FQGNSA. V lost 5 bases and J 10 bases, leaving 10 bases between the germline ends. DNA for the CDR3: TGTGCCAGCAGCAACCCGGGAGCGCAGTATTTT. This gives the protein CASSNPGAQYF. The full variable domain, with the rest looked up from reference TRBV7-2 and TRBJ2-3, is GAGVSQSPSNKVTEKGKDVELRCDPISGHTALYWYRQSLGQGLEFLIYFQGNSAPDKSGLPSDRFSAERTGGSVSTLTIQRTQQEDSAVYLCASSNPGAQYFGPGTRLTVL.

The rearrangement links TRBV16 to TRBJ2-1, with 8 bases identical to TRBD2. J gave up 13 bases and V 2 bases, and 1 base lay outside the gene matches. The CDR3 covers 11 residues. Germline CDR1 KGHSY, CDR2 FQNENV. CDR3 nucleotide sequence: TGTGCCAGCAGCCAAGGGACTAGTCAGTTCTTC. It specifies CASSQGTSQFF. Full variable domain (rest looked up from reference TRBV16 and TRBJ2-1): GEEVAQTPKHLVRGEGQKAKLYCAPIKGHSYVFWYQQVLKNEFKFLISFQNENVFDETGMPKERFSAKCLPNSPCSLEIQATKLEDSAVYFCASSQGTSQFFGPGTRLTVL.

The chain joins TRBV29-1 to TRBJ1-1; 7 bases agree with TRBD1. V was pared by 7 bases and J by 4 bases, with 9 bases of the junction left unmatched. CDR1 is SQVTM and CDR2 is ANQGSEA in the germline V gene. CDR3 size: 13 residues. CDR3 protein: CSALETGFTEAFF. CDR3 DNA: TGCAGCGCCTTAGAGACAGGGTTCACTGAAGCTTTCTTT. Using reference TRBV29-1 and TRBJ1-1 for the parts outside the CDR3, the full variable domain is SAVISQKPSRDICQRGTSLTIQCQVDSQVTMMFWYRQQPGQSLTLIATANQGSEATYESGFVIDKFPISRPNLTFSTLTVSNMSPEDSSIYLCSALETGFTEAFFGQGTRLTVV.

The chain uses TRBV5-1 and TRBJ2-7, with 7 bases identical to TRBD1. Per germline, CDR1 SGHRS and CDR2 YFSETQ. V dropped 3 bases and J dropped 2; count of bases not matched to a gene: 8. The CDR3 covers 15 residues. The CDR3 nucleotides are TGCGCCAGCAGCTCGCTCCGGGACAGTCCCTACGAGCAGTACTTC. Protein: CASSSLRDSPYEQYF.

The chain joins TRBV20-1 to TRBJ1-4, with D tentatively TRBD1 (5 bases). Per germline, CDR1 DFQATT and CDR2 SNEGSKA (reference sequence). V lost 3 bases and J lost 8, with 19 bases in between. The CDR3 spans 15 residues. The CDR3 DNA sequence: TGCAGTGCTAGGCCTCCGGGGGGGAAGGGCGAAAAACTGTTTTTT. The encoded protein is CSARPPGGKGEKLFF.